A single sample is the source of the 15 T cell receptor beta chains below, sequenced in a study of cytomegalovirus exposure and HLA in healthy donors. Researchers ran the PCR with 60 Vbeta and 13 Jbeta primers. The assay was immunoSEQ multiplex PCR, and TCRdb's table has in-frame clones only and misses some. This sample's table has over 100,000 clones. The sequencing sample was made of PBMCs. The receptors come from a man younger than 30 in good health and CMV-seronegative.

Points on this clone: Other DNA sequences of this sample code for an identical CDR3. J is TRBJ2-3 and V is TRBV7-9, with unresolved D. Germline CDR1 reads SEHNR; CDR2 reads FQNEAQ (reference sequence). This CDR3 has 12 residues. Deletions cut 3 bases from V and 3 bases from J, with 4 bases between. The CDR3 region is CASSLRTDTQYF. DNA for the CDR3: TGTGCCAGCAGCTTGCGAACAGATACGCAGTATTTT.

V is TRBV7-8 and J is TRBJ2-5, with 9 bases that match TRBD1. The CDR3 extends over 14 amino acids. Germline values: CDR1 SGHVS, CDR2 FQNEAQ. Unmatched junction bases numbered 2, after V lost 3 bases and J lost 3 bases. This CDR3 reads CASSFGTGKETQYF. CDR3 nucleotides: TGTGCCAGCAGCTTCGGGACAGGGAAAGAGACCCAGTACTTC.

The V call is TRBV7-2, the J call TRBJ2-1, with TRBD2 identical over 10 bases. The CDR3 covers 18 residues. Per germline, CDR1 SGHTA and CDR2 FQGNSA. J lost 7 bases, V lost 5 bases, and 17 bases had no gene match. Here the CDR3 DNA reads TGTGCCAGCAGCATAAGAAGCGGGAGGGCGGGTGGTAGGAATGAGCAGTTCTTC. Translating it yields CASSIRSGRAGGRNEQFF.

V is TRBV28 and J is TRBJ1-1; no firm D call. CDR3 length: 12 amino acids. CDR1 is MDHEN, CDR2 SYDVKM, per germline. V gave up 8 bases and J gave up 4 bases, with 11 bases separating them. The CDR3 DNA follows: TGTGCCAGCTCCCGCGGCGCCACTGAAGCTTTCTTT. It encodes CASSRGATEAFF.

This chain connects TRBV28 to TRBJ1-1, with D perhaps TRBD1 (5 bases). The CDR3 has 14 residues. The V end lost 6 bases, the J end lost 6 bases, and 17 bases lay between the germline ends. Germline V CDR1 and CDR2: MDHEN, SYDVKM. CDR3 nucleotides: TGTGCCAGCAGGCCGACAGTCCTTCGACCTGAAGCTTTCTTT. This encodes CASRPTVLRPEAFF.

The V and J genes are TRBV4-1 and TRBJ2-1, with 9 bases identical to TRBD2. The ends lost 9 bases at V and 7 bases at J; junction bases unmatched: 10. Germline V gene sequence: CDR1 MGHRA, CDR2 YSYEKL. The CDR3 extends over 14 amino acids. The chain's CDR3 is CASDSGSQVNEQFF. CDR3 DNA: TGCGCCAGTGATAGCGGGAGTCAGGTAAATGAGCAGTTCTTC.

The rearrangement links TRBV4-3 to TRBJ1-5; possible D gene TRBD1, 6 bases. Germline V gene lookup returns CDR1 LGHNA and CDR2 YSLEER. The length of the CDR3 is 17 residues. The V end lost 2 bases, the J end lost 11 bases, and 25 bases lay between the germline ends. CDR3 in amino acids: CASSQFLTGARGRSQHF. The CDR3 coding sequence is TGCGCCAGCAGCCAATTTTTAACCGGGGCCAGGGGTCGGTCCCAGCATTTT.

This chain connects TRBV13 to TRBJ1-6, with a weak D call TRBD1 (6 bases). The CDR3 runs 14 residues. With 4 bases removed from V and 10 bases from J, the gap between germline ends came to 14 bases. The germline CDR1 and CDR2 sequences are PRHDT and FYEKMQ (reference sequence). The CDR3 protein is CASSSEQGWSPLHF. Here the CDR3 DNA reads TGTGCCAGCAGCTCAGAACAGGGCTGGTCACCCCTCCACTTT.

The CDR3 loop reads CASSLAASGSGSGELFF. DNA of the CDR3: TGTGCCAGCAGCTTAGCGGCTAGCGGGAGTGGCTCCGGGGAGCTGTTTTTT. V usage is TRBV7-9 and J usage is TRBJ2-2; 10 bases match TRBD2. The CDR3 has 17 amino acids. The V gene's germline CDR1 is SEHNR and CDR2 FQNEAQ (reference sequence). V shed 0 bases, J shed 6 bases, and the junction held 7 bases outside the gene matches.

Here the CDR3 reads CVRSYPLGGDSPLHF. The CDR3 coding sequence is TGTGTCAGAAGCTATCCTCTAGGGGGAGATTCACCCCTCCACTTT. The rearrangement joins TRBV7-5 to TRBJ1-6; TRBD1, the table's D call, lacks a check against the DNA. TRBV7-5 has pseudogene status. The CDR3 has 15 residues.

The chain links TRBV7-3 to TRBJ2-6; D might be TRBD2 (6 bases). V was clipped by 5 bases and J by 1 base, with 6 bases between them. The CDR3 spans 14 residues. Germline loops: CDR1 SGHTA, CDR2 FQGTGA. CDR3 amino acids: CASSGGSGANVLTF. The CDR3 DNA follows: TGTGCCAGCAGCGGAGGGTCTGGGGCCAACGTCCTGACTTTC.

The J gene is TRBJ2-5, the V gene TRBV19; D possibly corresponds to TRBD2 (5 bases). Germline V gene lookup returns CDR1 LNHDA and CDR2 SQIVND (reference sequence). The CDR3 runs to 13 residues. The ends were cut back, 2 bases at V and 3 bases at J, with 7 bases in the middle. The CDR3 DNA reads TGTGCCAGTAGTATAATGGGAGAAGAGACCCAGTACTTC. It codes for CASSIMGEETQYF.

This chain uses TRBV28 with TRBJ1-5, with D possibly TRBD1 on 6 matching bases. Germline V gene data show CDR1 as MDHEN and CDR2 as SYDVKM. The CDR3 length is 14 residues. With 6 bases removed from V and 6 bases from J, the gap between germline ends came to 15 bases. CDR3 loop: CASRPDRLGQPQHF. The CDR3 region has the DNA TGTGCCAGCAGACCTGACAGGCTTGGTCAGCCCCAGCATTTT.

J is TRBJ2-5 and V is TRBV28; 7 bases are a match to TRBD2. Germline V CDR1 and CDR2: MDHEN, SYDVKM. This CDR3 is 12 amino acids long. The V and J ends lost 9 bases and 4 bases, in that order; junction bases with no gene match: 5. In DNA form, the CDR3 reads TGTGCCAGTCAGGGAGGGCCAGAGACCCAGTACTTC. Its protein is CASQGGPETQYF.

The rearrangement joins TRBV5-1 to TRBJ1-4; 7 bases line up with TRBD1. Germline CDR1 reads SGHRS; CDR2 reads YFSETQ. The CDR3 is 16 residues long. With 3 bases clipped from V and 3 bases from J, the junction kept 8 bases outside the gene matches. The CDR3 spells CASSSGTQGANEKLFF. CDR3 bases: TGCGCCAGCAGCTCAGGAACCCAGGGGGCTAATGAAAAACTGTTTTTT.